The 8 T cell receptor beta chains below come from one sample, sequenced in a study of blood T cell repertoires in COVID-19. TCRdb's table, derived via immunoSEQ multiplex PCR, lists solely in-frame clones and lacks some. This sample has roughly 43,000 clones, with roughly 87% found just once. The sample taken for sequencing was peripheral blood. The receptors here all came from a woman aged 60-75 years with acute or convalescent COVID-19.

The gene calls are TRBV7-2 and TRBJ2-3; 11 bases fit TRBD2. The V gene end was trimmed by 8 bases and the J gene end by 9 bases; junction bases not matched to a gene: 10. The CDR3 contains 14 residues. In germline, CDR1 is SGHTA, CDR2 FQGNSA. This chain's CDR3 is CASSGTSGMGTQYF. In DNA, the CDR3 is TGTGCCAGCTCCGGGACTAGCGGTATGGGGACGCAGTATTTT.

The rearrangement uses TRBV6-5 and TRBJ1-2, with TRBD1 matching 8 bases. V was clipped by 6 bases and J by 10 bases; unmatched bases: 16. Looked up from germline, CDR1 is MNHEY and CDR2 is SVGAGI. The CDR3 length is 15 residues. The chain's CDR3 is CASSREYGTGEVYTF. Written as DNA, the CDR3 is TGTGCCAGCAGCCGCGAATACGGGACAGGAGAGGTCTACACCTTC.

The chain combines TRBV13 with TRBJ2-7; D is possibly TRBD1 (6 bases). The germline CDR1 and CDR2 sequences are PRHDT and FYEKMQ (reference sequence). The length of the CDR3 is 14 residues. The V end lost 2 bases, the J end lost 3 bases, and 11 bases lay between the germline ends. CDR3 residues: CASSLRDTGYEQYF. CDR3 in DNA: TGTGCCAGCAGCTTAAGGGACACGGGCTACGAGCAGTACTTC. The full variable domain, with the rest looked up from reference TRBV13 and TRBJ2-7, is AAGVIQSPRHLIKEKRETATLKCYPIPRHDTVYWYQQGPGQDPQFLISFYEKMQSDKGSIPDRFSAQQFSDYHSELNMSSLELGDSALYFCASSLRDTGYEQYFGPGTRLTVT.

The chain has TRBV5-6 and TRBJ1-2; 8 bases fit TRBD1. CDR3 size: 16 residues. J was trimmed by 5 bases and V by 2 bases; bases with no gene match: 11. CDR1 is SGHDT and CDR2 is YYEEEE in the germline V gene. CDR3 coding DNA: TGTGCCAGCAGCTTAGGGTGGGACAGGTCGATTTATGGCTACACCTTC. Protein: CASSLGWDRSIYGYTF. The variable domain in full, with the rest retrieved from reference TRBV5-6 and TRBJ1-2, is DAGVTQSPTHLIKTRGQQVTLRCSPKSGHDTVSWYQQALGQGPQFIFQYYEEEERQRGNFPDRFSGHQFPNYSSELNVNALLLGDSALYLCASSLGWDRSIYGYTFGSGTRLTVV.

This clone was seen a few times. The same CDR3 arises from other DNA sequences in this sample as well. V and J are TRBV2 and TRBJ1-2, with TRBD1 identical over 10 bases. Germline V gives CDR1 SNHLY, CDR2 FYNNEI. The CDR3 length is 14 residues. The trim removed 7 bases at V and 4 bases at J, leaving 6 bases unmatched. CDR3 loop: CASTLTGGGYGYTF. DNA of the CDR3: TGTGCCAGCACCTTGACAGGGGGCGGCTATGGCTACACCTTC.

This clone has a handful of counts. The chain joins TRBV7-9 to TRBJ1-2; D perhaps matches TRBD1 (5 bases). Trimming stripped 5 bases from V and 10 bases from J, with 14 bases between. Germline V gene sequence: CDR1 SEHNR, CDR2 FQNEAQ (reference sequence). This CDR3 is built from 12 residues. The CDR3 nucleotides are TGTGCCAGCAGCCCTGACAGCCCCAACTACACCTTC. Encoded protein: CASSPDSPNYTF. Using reference TRBV7-9 and TRBJ1-2 for the parts outside the CDR3, the full variable domain is DTGVSQNPRHKITKRGQNVTFRCDPISEHNRLYWYRQTLGQGPEFLTYFQNEAQLEKSRLLSDRFSAERPKGSFSTLEIQRTEQGDSAMYLCASSPDSPNYTFGSGTRLTVV.

The chain uses TRBV27 and TRBJ1-1, with D tentatively TRBD1 (6 bases). The CDR3 extends over 16 amino acids. Trimming took off 6 bases at V and 5 bases at J, with 22 bases between the two ends. Germline assignment: CDR1 MNHEY and CDR2 SMNVEV (reference sequence). CDR3 protein: CASSPAGRGQGTEAFF. In DNA form, the CDR3 reads TGTGCCAGCAGCCCCGCCGGCAGGGGACAAGGGACTGAAGCTTTCTTT.

The gene calls are TRBV28 and TRBJ1-1; D ambiguous. The germline V gene encodes CDR1 MDHEN and CDR2 SYDVKM. Trimming took 4 bases from V and 1 from J, leaving 16 bases between them. The CDR3 spans 16 residues. The CDR3 spells CASSSGRTGKNTEAFF. The CDR3 nucleotides are TGTGCCAGCAGTTCCGGGCGGACGGGGAAGAACACTGAAGCTTTCTTT.